Following are 5 T cell receptor beta chains from one sample sequenced in a study of cytomegalovirus exposure and HLA in healthy donors. A multiplex PCR was run with 60 Vbeta primers and 13 Jbeta primers. This table comes from immunoSEQ multiplex PCR, and its TCRdb copy is limited to in-frame clones, with some not included. The ten top clones account for under 1.3%, within a sample of some 110,000 clones. Sequencing used PBMCs. These TCRs come from a man aged 18-30 years in good health and CMV-seronegative.

This rearrangement joins TRBV5-4 to TRBJ2-7; 16 bases line up with TRBD2. J was trimmed by 5 bases and V by 0 bases; bases with no gene match: 11. This CDR3 is built from 19 residues. Germline CDR1 is SGHNT and CDR2 is YYREEE (reference sequence). CDR3: CASSLGIGTSGRASHEQYF. Written as DNA, the CDR3 is TGTGCCAGCAGCTTGGGTATCGGGACTAGCGGGAGGGCTTCCCACGAGCAGTACTTC.

The chain recombines TRBV18 with TRBJ1-1; 8 bases match TRBD1. This CDR3 has 15 residues. Trimming at V came to 6 bases and at J to 5 bases, leaving 11 bases not matched to a gene. Germline CDR1 KGHSH, CDR2 LQKENI. The DNA of the CDR3 is TGTGCCAGCTCCAGACAGGGGAACAGAGGAACTGAAGCTTTCTTT. The encoded protein is CASSRQGNRGTEAFF.

The chain links TRBV27 to TRBJ2-1; D is possibly TRBD2 (5 bases). The CDR3 sequence is 15 residues long. CDR1 and CDR2 from the germline V gene are MNHEY and SMNVEV (reference sequence). The V gene lost 1 base and the J gene lost 3 bases, with 10 bases spanning the gap. Here the CDR3 DNA reads TGTGCCAGCAGTTTATGGAGTGAGGGCTACAATGAGCAGTTCTTC. Amino acids: CASSLWSEGYNEQFF.

The chain couples TRBV4-1 to TRBJ1-1; TRBD1 aligns across 10 bases. The CDR3 consists of 16 residues. The V gene's germline CDR1 is MGHRA and CDR2 YSYEKL. V lost 1 base to trimming and J lost 8 bases; unmatched junction nucleotides: 10. For the CDR3, the DNA is TGCGCCAGCAGCCAAGCCCGGGACAGGGGTACAAGAGAAGCTTTCTTT. Encoded protein: CASSQARDRGTREAFF.

In nucleotides, the CDR3 is TGCGCCAGCAGCAAAGCTTCTGGGGCCAACGTCCTGACTTTC. Translated, it gives CASSKASGANVLTF. The chain joins TRBV5-1 to TRBJ2-6; D not certain. V lost 4 bases to trimming and J lost 1 base, with 6 bases between them. This CDR3 is built from 14 residues. Germline assignment: CDR1 SGHRS and CDR2 YFSETQ.